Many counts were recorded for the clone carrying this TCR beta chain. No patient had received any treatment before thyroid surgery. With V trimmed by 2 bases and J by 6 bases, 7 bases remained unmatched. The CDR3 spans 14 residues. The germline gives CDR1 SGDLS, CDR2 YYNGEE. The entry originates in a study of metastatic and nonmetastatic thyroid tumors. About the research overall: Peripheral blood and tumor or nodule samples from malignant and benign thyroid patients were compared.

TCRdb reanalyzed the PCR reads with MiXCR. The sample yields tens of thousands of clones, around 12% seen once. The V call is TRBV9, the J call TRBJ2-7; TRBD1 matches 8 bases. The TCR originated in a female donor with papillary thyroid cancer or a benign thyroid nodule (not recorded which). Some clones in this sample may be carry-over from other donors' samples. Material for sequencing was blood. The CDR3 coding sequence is TGTGCCAGCAGCGTCGCCTACAGGGGGAGCGAGCAGTACTTC. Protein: CASSVAYRGSEQYF.